The sample holds a few counts of the clone carrying this T cell receptor beta chain. Its matching antigen is unknown. V dropped 4 bases and J dropped 2; count of bases not matched to a gene: 11. Germline V lookup: CDR1 SGHRS, CDR2 YFSETQ. The CDR3 is 17 amino acids. This sample was included in a study of cytomegalovirus exposure and HLA in healthy donors. Primers: 60 Vbeta forward and 13 Jbeta reverse. TCRdb keeps only in-frame clones here, not all; method: immunoSEQ multiplex PCR. This table holds roughly 100,000 clones, more than 9.5% found once. Regarding the study as a whole: Being productive about 87% or about 30% of the time was typical of most TCR beta V segments in an earlier analysis. The authors later found most CMV-associated TCR beta chains appeared HLA-restricted. The study dropped some indistinguishable V segments, TRBV6-2 and TRBV6-3 among them.

The source material was PBMCs. The source is a man between 40 and 49 years old in good health and CMV-seropositive. V usage is TRBV5-1 and J usage is TRBJ2-3; 9 bases agree with TRBD2. The chain's CDR3 is CASSLGVVAGATDTQYF. CDR3 DNA sequence: TGCGCCAGCAGCCTGGGAGTGGTAGCGGGAGCCACAGATACGCAGTATTTT.